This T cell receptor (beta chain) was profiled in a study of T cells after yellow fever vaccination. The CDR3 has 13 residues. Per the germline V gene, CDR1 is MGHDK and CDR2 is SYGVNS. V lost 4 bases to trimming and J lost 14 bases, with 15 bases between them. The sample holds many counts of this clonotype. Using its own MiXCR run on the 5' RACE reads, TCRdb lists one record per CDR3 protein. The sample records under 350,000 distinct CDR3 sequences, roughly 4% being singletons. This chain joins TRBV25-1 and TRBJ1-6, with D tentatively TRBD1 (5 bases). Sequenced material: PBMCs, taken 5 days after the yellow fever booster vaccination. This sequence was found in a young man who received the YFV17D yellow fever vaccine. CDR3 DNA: TGTGCCAGCAGTGCCGGGACCTCCATCACCCTCCACTTT. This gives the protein CASSAGTSITLHF.